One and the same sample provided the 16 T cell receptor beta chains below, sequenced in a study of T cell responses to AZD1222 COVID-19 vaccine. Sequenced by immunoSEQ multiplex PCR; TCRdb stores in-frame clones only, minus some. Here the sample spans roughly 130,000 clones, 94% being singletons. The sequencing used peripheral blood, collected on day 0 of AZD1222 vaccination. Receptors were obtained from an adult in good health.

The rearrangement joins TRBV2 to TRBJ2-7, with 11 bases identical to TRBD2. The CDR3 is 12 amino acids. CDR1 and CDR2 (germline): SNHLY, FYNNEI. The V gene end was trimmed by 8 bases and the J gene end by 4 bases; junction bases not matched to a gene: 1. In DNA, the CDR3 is TGTGCCAGCCTAGCGGGAGGTTACGAGCAGTACTTC. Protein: CASLAGGYEQYF.

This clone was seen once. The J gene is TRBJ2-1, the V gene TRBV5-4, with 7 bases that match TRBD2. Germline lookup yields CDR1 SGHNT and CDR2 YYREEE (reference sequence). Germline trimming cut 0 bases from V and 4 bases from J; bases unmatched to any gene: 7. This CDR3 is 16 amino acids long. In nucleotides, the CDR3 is TGTGCCAGCAGCTTGGGTGGCGGGAGTAGGTACAATGAGCAGTTCTTC. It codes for CASSLGGGSRYNEQFF.

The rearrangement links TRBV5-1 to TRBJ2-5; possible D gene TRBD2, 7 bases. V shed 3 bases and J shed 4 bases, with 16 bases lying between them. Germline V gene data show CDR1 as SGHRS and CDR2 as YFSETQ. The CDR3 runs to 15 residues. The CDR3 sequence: CASSSLGGDGETQYF. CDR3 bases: TGCGCCAGCAGCTCCTTAGGGGGGGATGGAGAGACCCAGTACTTC.

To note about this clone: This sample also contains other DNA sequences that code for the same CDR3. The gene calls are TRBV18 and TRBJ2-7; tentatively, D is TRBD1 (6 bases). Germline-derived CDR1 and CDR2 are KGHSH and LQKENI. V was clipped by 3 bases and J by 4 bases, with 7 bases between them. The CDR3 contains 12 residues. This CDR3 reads CASSPGQYEQYF. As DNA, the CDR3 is TGTGCCAGCTCACCTGGACAGTACGAGCAGTACTTC.

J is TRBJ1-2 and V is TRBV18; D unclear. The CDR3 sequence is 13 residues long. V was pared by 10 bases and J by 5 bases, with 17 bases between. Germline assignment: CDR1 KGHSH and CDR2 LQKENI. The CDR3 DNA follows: TGTGCCACGCAGTCGGACCCCCTTTATGGCTACACCTTC. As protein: CATQSDPLYGYTF.

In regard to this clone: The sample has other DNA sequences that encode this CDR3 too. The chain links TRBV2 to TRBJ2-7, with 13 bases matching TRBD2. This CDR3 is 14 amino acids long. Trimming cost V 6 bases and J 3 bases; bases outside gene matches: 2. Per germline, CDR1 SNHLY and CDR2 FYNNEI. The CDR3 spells CASSRLAGGYEQYF. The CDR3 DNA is TGTGCCAGCAGCCGACTAGCGGGGGGCTACGAGCAGTACTTC. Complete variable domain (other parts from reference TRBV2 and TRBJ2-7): EPEVTQTPSHQVTQMGQEVILRCVPISNHLYFYWYRQILGQKVEFLVSFYNNEISEKSEIFDDQFSVERPDGSNFTLKIRSTKLEDSAMYFCASSRLAGGYEQYFGPGTRLTVT.

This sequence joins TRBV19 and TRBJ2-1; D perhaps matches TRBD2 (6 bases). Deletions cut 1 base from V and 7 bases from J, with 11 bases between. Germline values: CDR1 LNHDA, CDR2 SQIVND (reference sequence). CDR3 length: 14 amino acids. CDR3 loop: CASSIGTGRNEQFF. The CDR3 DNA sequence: TGTGCCAGTAGTATAGGGACTGGGAGGAATGAGCAGTTCTTC.

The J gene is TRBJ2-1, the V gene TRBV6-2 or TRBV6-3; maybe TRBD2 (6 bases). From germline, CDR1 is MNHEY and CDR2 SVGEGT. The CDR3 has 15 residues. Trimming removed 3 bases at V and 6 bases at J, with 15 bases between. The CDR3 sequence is CASSYADAGSNEQFF. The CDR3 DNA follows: TGTGCCAGCAGTTATGCAGATGCGGGAAGCAATGAGCAGTTCTTC.

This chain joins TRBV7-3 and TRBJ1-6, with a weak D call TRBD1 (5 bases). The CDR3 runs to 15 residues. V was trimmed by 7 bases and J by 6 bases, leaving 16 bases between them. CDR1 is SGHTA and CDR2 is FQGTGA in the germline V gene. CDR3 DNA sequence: TGTGCCAGCACCCCCAGGGAAGCAGGTAATTCACCCCTCCACTTT. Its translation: CASTPREAGNSPLHF. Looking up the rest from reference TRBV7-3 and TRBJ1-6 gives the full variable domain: GAGVSQTPSNKVTEKGKYVELRCDPISGHTALYWYRQSLGQGPEFLIYFQGTGAADDSGLPNDRFFAVRPEGSVSTLKIQRTERGDSAVYLCASTPREAGNSPLHFGNGTRLTVT.

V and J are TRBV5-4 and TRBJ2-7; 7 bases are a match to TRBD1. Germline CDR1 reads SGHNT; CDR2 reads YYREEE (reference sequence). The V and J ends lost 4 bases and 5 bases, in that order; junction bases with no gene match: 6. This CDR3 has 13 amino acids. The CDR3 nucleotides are TGTGCCAGCAGCGTAGTAGGGACAGACGAGCAGTACTTC. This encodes CASSVVGTDEQYF.

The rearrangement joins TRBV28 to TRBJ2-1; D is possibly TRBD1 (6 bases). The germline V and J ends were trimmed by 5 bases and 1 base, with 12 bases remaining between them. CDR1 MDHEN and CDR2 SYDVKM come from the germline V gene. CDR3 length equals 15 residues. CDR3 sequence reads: CASSDPRGSYNEQFF. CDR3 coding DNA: TGTGCCAGCAGTGACCCGAGGGGGTCCTACAATGAGCAGTTCTTC.

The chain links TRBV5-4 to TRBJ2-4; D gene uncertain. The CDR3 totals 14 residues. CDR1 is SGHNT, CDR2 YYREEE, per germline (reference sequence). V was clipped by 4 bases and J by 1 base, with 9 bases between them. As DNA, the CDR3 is TGTGCCAGCAGCGGGGTTGGGGCCAAAAACATTCAGTACTTC. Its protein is CASSGVGAKNIQYF. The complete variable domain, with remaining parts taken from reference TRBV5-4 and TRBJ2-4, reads ETGVTQSPTHLIKTRGQQVTLRCSSQSGHNTVSWYQQALGQGPQFIFQYYREEENGRGNFPPRFSGLQFPNYSSELNVNALELDDSALYLCASSGVGAKNIQYFGAGTRLSVL.

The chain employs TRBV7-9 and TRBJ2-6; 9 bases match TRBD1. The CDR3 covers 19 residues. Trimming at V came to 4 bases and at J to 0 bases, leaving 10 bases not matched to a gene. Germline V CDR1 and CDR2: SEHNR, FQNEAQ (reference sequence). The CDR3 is CASSSKGTGNRSGANVLTF. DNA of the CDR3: TGTGCCAGCAGCTCCAAGGGGACAGGGAATCGCTCTGGGGCCAACGTCCTGACTTTC.

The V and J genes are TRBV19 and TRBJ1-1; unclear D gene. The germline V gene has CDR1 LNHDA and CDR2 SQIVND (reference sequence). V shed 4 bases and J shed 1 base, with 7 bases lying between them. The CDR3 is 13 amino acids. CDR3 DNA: TGTGCCAGTAGTACCATGGCGAACACTGAAGCTTTCTTT. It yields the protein CASSTMANTEAFF.

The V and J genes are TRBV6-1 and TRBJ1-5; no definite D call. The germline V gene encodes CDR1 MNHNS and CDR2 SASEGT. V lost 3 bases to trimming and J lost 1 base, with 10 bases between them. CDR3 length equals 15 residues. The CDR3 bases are TGTGCCAGCAGTGAGTCGGTCGGCAGCAATCAGCCCCAGCATTTT. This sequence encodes CASSESVGSNQPQHF.

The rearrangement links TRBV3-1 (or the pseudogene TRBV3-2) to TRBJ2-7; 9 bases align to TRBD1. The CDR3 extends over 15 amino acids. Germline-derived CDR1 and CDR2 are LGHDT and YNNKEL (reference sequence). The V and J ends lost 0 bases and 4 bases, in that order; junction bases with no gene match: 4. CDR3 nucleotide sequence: TGTGCCAGCAGCCAAGAAGGTGGGACAGGGTACGAGCAGTACTTC. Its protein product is CASSQEGGTGYEQYF.